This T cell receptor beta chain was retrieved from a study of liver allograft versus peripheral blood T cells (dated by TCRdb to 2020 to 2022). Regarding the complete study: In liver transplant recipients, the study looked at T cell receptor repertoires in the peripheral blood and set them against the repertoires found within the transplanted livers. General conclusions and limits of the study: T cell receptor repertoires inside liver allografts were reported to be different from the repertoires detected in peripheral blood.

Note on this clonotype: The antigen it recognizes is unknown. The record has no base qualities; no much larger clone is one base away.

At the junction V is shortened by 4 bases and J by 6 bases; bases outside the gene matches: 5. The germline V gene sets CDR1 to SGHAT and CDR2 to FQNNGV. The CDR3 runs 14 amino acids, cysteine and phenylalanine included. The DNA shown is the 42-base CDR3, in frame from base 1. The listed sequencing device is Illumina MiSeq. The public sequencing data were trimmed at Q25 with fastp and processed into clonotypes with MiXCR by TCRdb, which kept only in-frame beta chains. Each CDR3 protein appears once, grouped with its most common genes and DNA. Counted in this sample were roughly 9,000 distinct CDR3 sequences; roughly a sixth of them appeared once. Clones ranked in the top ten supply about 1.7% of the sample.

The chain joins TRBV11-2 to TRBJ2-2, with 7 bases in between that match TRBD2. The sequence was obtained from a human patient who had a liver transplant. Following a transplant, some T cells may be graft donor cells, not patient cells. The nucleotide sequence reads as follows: TGTGCCAGCAGCTCTCTGACTAGCTCCGGGGAGCTGTTTTTT. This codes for CASSSLTSSGELFF. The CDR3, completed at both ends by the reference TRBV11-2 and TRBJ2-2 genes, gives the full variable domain EAGVAQSPRYKIIEKRQSVAFWCNPISGHATLYWYQQILGQGPKLLIQFQNNGVVDDSQLPKDRFSAERLKGVDSTLKIQPAKLEDSAVYLCASSSLTSSGELFFGEGSRLTVL.